The clone carrying this T cell receptor beta chain was counted only a few times. Its matching antigen is unknown. TCRdb passed the 5' RACE reads through MiXCR, listing each CDR3 protein once. The sample records around 390,000 distinct CDR3 sequences, roughly 15% being singletons. This CDR3 has 15 residues. Germline V gives CDR1 SSHAT, CDR2 FNYEAQ (reference sequence). With 5 bases removed from V and 0 bases from J, the gap between germline ends came to 10 bases. The data originate from a study of T-cell memory formation after mild COVID-19. Notes on the study in general: Among clones contracting day 15 to 85, CD4/CD8 was balanced, whereas later expanders leaned CD4+.

This sequence joins TRBV7-7 and TRBJ2-2, with D possibly being TRBD2 (6 bases). The receptor was derived from a man aged 18 to 30 who had mild COVID-19 (a few samples of this study predate the infection). Cell type and time point are not known. The sequenced sample was PBMCs or a T cell subset sorted from them (not recorded which). This chain's CDR3 is CASSAGIANTGELFF. The CDR3, as DNA: TGTGCCAGCAGCGCGGGAATAGCGAACACCGGGGAGCTGTTTTTT.